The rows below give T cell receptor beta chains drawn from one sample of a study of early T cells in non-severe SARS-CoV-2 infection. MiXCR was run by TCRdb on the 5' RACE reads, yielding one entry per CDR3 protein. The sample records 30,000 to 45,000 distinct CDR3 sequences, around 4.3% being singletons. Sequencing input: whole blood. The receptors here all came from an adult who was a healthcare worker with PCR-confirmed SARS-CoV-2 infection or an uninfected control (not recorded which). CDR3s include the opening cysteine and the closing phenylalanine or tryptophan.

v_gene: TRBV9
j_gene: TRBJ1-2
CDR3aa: CASSVDVRTNYGYTF

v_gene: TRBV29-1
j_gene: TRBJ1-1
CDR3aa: CSADRTNTEAFF

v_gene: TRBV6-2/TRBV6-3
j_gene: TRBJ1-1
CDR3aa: CASSYSSLGQGAFF

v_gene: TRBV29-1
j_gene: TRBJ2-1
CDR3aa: CSAKTGGNEQFF

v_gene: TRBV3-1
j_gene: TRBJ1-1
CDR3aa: CASSQDIGTEAFF

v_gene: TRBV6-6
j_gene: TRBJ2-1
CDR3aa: CASSRLRDPEQFF

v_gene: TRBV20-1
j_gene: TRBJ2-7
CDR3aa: CSARVAGYEQYF

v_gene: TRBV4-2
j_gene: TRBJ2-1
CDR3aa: CASSQGQIDEQFF

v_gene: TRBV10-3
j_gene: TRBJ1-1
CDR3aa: CATSEGDTEAFF

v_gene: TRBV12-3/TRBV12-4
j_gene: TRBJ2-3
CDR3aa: CASNLASLTDTQYF

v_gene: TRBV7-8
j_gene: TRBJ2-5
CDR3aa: CASIQRQGLQETQYF

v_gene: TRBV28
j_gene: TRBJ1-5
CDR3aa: CASSLPLGKGPNQPQHF

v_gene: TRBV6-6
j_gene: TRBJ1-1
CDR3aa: CASSQSAPRAFF

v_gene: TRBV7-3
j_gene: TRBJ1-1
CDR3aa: CASSLWTGPTEAFF

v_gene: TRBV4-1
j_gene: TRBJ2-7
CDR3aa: CASSQGGPNEQYF

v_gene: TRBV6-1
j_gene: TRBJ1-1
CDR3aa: CASSEWDRRAFF

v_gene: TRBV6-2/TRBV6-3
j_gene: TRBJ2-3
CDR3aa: CASRGTSGRRVTDTQYF

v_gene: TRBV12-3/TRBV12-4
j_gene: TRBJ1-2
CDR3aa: CASSLAPGANYGYTF

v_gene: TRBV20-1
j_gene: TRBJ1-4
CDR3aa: CSARDAGREKLFF

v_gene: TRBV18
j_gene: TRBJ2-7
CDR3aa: CASSPPGLAGYEQYF

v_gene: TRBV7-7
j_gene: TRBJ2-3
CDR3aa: CASSLGLAGRTDTQYF

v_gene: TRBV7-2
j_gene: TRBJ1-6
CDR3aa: CASTARVYSPLHF

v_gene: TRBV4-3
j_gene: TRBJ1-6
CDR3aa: CASSQISGSGYNSPLHF

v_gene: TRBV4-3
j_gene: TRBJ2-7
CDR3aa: CASSHGGGGNEQYF

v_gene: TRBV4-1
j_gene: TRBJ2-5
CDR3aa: CASSPTGGGETQYF

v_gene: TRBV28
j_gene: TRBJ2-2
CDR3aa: CASIPRGRRGTGELFF

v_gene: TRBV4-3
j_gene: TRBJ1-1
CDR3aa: CASSPRGAGRGNTEAFF

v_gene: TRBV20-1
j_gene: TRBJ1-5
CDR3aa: CSARGGGSQPQHF

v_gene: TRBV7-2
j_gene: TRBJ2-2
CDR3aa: CASSPRPGTGVGAGELFF

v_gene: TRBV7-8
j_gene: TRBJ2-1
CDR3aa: CASLLAGGRSSYNEQFF

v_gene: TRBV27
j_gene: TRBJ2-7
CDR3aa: CASSLGFGRETYEQYF

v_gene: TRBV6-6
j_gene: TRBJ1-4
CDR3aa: CANLPQDKATNEKLFF

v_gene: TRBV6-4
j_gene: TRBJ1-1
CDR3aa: CASSDSGEKRAFF

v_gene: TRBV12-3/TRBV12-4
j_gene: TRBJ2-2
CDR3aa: CASVSVGIGGELFF

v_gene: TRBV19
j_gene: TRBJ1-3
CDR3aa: CASSENTGNTIYF

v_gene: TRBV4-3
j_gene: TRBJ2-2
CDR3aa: CASSSRLPGELFF

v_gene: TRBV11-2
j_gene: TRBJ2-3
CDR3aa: CASSFWDRGSTDTQYF

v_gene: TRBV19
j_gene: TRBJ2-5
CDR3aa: CARGLAGQETQYF

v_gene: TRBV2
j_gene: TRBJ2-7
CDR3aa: CASTAGTISYEQYF

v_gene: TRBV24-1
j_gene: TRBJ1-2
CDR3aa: CATSDLTGDYGYTF

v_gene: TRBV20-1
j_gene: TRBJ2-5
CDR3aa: CSATYDGFTQETQYF

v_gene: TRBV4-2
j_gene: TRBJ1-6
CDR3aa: CASSLGLRSPLHF

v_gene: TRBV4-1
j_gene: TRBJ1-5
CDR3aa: CASTQSPPRGANQPQHF

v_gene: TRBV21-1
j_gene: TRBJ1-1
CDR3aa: CASSLREGVGNTEAFF

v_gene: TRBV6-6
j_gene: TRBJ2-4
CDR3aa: CASSMGRPLNIQYF

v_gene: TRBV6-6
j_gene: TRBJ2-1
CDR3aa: CASSSSPDEQFF

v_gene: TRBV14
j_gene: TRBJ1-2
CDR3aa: CASSQGTGYGYTF

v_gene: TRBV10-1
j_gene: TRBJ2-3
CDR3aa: CASSVGTGSTDTQYF

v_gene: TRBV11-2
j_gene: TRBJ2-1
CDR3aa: CASNALAGLYNEQFF

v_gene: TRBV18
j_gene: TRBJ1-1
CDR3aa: CASSLDSGAEAFF

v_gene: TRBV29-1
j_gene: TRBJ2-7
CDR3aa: CSAASTGDGEQYF

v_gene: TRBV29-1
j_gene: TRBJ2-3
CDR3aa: CSVEEQGIFTDTQYF

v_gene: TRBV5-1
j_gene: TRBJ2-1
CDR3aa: CASSLRSRDRSYNEQFF

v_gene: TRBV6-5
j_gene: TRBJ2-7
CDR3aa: CASSYASGGPYEQYF

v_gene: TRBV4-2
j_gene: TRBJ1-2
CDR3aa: CASSQEKGTVISGYTF

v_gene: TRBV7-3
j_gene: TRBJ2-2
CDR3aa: CASSFDRGNTGELFF

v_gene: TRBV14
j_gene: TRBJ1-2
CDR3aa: CASSQGTGPDYGYTF